Below, 14 T cell receptor beta chains from the same sample are listed, as sequenced in a study of blood T cell repertoires in COVID-19. The table came from immunoSEQ multiplex PCR; TCRdb's copy has only in-frame clones and leaves some out. The sample lists under 350,000 clones, about 90% seen once, with 1.8% in the top ten. Sequencing was carried out using peripheral blood. The receptors come from a woman in her 30s with COVID-19, enrolled during active disease.

This chain uses TRBV10-2 with TRBJ2-3, with 8 bases lining up with TRBD2. The germline V gene has CDR1 WSHSY and CDR2 SAAADI. This CDR3 has 14 residues. The J segment lost 2 bases and the V segment lost 5 bases, leaving 3 bases of the junction unmatched. The CDR3 sequence is CASSTGGNTDTQYF. The CDR3 DNA follows: TGCGCCAGCAGTACGGGGGGGAACACAGATACGCAGTATTTT.

This clone is a singleton in its sample. The CDR3 nucleotides are TGTGCCAGCAGTGAATGGAGCTCCTACAATGAGCAGTTCTTC. Its translation: CASSEWSSYNEQFF. The chain recombines TRBV2 with TRBJ2-1; D ambiguous. Germline CDR1 reads SNHLY; CDR2 reads FYNNEI. This CDR3 contains 14 residues. Deletions cut 2 bases from V and 0 bases from J, with 5 bases between.

The genes are TRBV4-1 and TRBJ2-5; 13 bases are shared with TRBD2. The V and J ends lost 3 bases and 0 bases, in that order; junction bases with no gene match: 1. Per germline, CDR1 MGHRA and CDR2 YSYEKL. This CDR3 is built from 16 residues. The CDR3 region is CASSQTSGGYQETQYF. The DNA for the CDR3 is TGCGCCAGCAGCCAGACTAGCGGGGGGTACCAAGAGACCCAGTACTTC.

The chain links TRBV11-2 to TRBJ2-3; 7 nucleotides agree with TRBD2. The trim removed 2 bases at V and 6 bases at J, leaving 11 bases unmatched. The germline gives CDR1 SGHAT, CDR2 FQNNGV. The CDR3 contains 16 residues. This CDR3 reads CASSLNPWGGSDTQYF. In DNA form, the CDR3 reads TGTGCCAGCAGCTTAAACCCATGGGGGGGTTCGGATACGCAGTATTTT.

This clone was seen more than once but under ten times. The chain employs TRBV12-3 or TRBV12-4 and TRBJ1-2; 8 positions match TRBD1. The CDR3 totals 13 residues. The V gene end was trimmed by 8 bases and the J gene end by 8 bases; junction bases not matched to a gene: 10. The CDR3 spells CASSFWTGSGYTF. Written as DNA, the CDR3 is TGTGCCAGCTCCTTCTGGACAGGGAGCGGCTACACCTTC.

The chain has TRBV11-2 and TRBJ1-2; D is unresolved. The CDR3 spans 12 residues. Trimming removed 2 bases from V and 4 bases from J, with 5 bases in between. The germline V gene encodes CDR1 SGHAT and CDR2 FQNNGV. CDR3 residues: CASSLNSYGYTF. Written as DNA, the CDR3 is TGTGCCAGCAGCTTAAACAGCTATGGCTACACCTTC.

The chain carries TRBV5-8 and TRBJ2-5; 10 bases are shared with TRBD2. The CDR3 contains 17 residues. V was pared by 2 bases and J by 2 bases, with 9 bases of the junction left unmatched. Germline CDR1 is SGHTS and CDR2 is YDEGEE. The CDR3 is CASSFRRLAGPQETQYF. The CDR3 nucleotides read TGTGCCAGCAGCTTTCGTCGACTAGCGGGTCCTCAAGAGACCCAGTACTTC.

This sequence joins TRBV19 and TRBJ1-3; a possible D gene is TRBD1 (5 bases). CDR3 length: 16 amino acids. Trimming took 3 bases from V and 0 from J, leaving 12 bases between them. CDR1 is LNHDA and CDR2 is SQIVND in the germline V gene (reference sequence). CDR3 DNA sequence: TGTGCCAGTAGTATGGGGCAGGTCAACTCTGGAAACACCATATATTTT. As protein: CASSMGQVNSGNTIYF.

This chain uses TRBV7-2 with TRBJ1-4, with 7 bases identical to TRBD1. Germline assignment: CDR1 SGHTA and CDR2 FQGNSA. The CDR3 sequence is 14 residues long. The trim removed 5 bases at V and 6 bases at J, leaving 6 bases unmatched. Here the CDR3 reads CASSPDRDDEKLFF. DNA for the CDR3: TGTGCCAGCAGCCCCGACAGGGATGATGAAAAACTGTTTTTT.

The rearrangement joins TRBV6-5 to TRBJ2-2, with 9 bases fitting TRBD1. Germline V gene lookup returns CDR1 MNHEY and CDR2 SVGAGI. The CDR3 extends over 15 amino acids. V was clipped by 6 bases and J by 4 bases; unmatched bases: 6. CDR3: CASSTGQGSTGELFF. The CDR3 DNA sequence: TGTGCCAGCAGCACGGGACAGGGTAGCACCGGGGAGCTGTTTTTT.

The genes are TRBV5-4 and TRBJ2-3, with 8 bases aligning to TRBD2. The CDR3 sequence is 14 residues long. Germline CDR1 is SGHNT and CDR2 is YYREEE (reference sequence). The J segment lost 4 bases and the V segment lost 2 bases, leaving 3 bases of the junction unmatched. The CDR3 DNA reads TGTGCCAGCAGCTTCTCGGGGGGGGCAGATACGCAGTATTTT. Translated: CASSFSGGADTQYF. Full variable domain (outside the CDR3, taken from reference TRBV5-4 and TRBJ2-3): ETGVTQSPTHLIKTRGQQVTLRCSSQSGHNTVSWYQQALGQGPQFIFQYYREEENGRGNFPPRFSGLQFPNYSSELNVNALELDDSALYLCASSFSGGADTQYFGPGTRLTVL.

CDR3 nucleotides: TGTGCCAGCTCGGGACAAAATCAGCCCCAGCATTTT. As protein: CASSGQNQPQHF. The J gene is TRBJ1-5, the V gene TRBV27; tentative D call: TRBD1 (6 bases). This CDR3 is 12 amino acids long. Germline CDR1 MNHEY, CDR2 SMNVEV (reference sequence). V was pared by 8 bases and J by 4 bases, with 9 bases between.

In this sample, this clone turned up once. The rearrangement uses TRBV19 and TRBJ1-1; D gene ambiguous. The CDR3 spans 15 residues. The V gene lost 3 bases and the J gene lost 1 base, with 12 bases spanning the gap. The germline CDR1 and CDR2 sequences are LNHDA and SQIVND (reference sequence). The CDR3 protein is CASSIVEDSNTEAFF. The CDR3 DNA follows: TGTGCCAGTAGTATTGTCGAGGATTCGAACACTGAAGCTTTCTTT. Filled out from reference TRBV19 and TRBJ1-1, the complete variable domain reads DGGITQSPKYLFRKEGQNVTLSCEQNLNHDAMYWYRQDPGQGLRLIYYSQIVNDFQKGDIAEGYSVSREKKESFPLTVTSAQKNPTAFYLCASSIVEDSNTEAFFGQGTRLTVV.

This clone was observed a single time. The CDR3 DNA sequence: TGTGCCAGCAGCTTGAGGGGGATCATGGGGGGAAACACCATATATTTT. This encodes CASSLRGIMGGNTIYF. The chain employs TRBV7-2 and TRBJ1-3, with a tentative D call TRBD1 (6 bases). Deletions cut 3 bases from V and 4 bases from J, with 16 bases between. The CDR3 is made up of 16 amino acids. Germline CDR1 SGHTA, CDR2 FQGNSA.